The TCR beta chain described here comes from a study of blood T cell repertoires in COVID-19. Study details: The origin of the acute and convalescent COVID-19 samples was the United States, Italy and Spain.

Trimming took off 4 bases at V and 1 base at J, with 17 bases between the two ends. There are 17 residues in the CDR3. Germline V gene sequence: CDR1 LGHNA, CDR2 YSLEER. Followed over time, Seattle patients had been enrolled while infection was active. Assay used: immunoSEQ multiplex PCR; TCRdb lists only in-frame clones, some missing. Here the sample spans tens of thousands of clones, 75% to 80% being singletons. V is TRBV4-3 and J is TRBJ1-5; tentative D call: TRBD1 (5 bases). The receptor was derived from a man in his sixties or seventies with COVID-19, enrolled during active disease. The sample consisted of peripheral blood. In DNA, the CDR3 is TGCGCCAGCAGCCCCACGTGGGGGGAATTCAGCAATCAGCCCCAGCATTTT. Protein: CASSPTWGEFSNQPQHF.